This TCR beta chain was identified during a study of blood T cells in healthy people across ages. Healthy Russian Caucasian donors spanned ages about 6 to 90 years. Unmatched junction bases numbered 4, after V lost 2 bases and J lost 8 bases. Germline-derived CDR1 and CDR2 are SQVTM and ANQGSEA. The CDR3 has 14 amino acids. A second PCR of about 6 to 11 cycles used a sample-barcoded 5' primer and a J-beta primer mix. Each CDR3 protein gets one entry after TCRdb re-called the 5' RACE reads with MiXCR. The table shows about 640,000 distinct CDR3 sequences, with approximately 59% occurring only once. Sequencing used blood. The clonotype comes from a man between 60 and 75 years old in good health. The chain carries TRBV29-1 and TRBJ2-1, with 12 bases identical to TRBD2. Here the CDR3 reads CSVETSGRRDEQFF. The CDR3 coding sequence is TGCAGCGTTGAAACTAGCGGGAGGAGGGATGAGCAGTTCTTC.